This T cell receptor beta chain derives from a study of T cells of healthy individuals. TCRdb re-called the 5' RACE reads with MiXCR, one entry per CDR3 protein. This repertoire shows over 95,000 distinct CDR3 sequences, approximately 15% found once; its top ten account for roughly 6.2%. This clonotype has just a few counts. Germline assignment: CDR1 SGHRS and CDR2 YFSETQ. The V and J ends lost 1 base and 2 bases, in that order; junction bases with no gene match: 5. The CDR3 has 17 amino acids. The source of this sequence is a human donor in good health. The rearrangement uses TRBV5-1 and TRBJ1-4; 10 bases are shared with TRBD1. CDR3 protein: CASSLYGQGETNEKLFF. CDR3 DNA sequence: TGCGCCAGCAGCTTGTACGGACAGGGGGAGACTAATGAAAAACTGTTTTTT.